This T cell receptor (beta chain) was captured by sequencing in a study of blood T cell repertoires in COVID-19. The V gene lost 2 bases and the J gene lost 0 bases, with 10 bases spanning the gap. The CDR3 runs to 15 residues. Germline V lookup: CDR1 MNHNS, CDR2 SASEGT. The data were produced by immunoSEQ multiplex PCR, yet TCRdb's version contains in-frame clones alone and is incomplete. Here the sample spans 100,000 to 130,000 clones, roughly nine tenths being singletons. This TCR derives from a middle-aged man with active or convalescent COVID-19. The specimen sequenced was peripheral blood. This chain uses TRBV6-1 with TRBJ1-1; no clear D. CDR3 DNA sequence: TGTGCCAGCAGTGAATATACTATAATGAACACTGAAGCTTTCTTT. Translated: CASSEYTIMNTEAFF.